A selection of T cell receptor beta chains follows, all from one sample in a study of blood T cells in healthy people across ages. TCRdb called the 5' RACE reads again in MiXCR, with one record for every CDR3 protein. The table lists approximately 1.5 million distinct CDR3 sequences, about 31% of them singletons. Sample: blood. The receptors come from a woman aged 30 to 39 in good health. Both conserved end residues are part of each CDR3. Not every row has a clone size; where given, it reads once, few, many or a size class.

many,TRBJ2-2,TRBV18,CASSPQGANTGELFF
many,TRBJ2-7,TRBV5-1,CASSFGHSYEQYF
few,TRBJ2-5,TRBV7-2,CASSSRLAESPETQYF
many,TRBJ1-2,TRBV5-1,CASSLGGSDYGYTF
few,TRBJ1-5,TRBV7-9,CASSSGTGVVIDRPQHF
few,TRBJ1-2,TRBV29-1,CSVDGTQYGYTF
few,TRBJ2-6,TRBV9,CASTQSGGLGANVLTF
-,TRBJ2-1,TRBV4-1,CASSQITDNEQFF
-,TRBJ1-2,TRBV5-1,CASSLSPGQEYGYTF
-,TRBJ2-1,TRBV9,CASSPVSPGRGEQFF
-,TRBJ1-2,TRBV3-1,CASSQKDNYGYTF
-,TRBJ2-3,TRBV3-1,CASNQEGGLAGAISVDTQYF
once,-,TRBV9,CASSITSGSSRPQQYF
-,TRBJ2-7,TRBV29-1,CSVLGGPSYEQYF
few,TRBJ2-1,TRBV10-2,CAIPANEQFF
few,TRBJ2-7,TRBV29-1,CSVMTGWNEQYF
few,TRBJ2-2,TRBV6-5,CASSYSRVRPGELFF
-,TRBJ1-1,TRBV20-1,CSASTGGAGLSTEAFF
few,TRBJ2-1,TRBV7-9,CASSSAGGFFYNEQFF
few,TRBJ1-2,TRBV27,CASSFGQGAQGYTF
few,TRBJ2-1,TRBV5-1,CASSPHWGAYNEQFF
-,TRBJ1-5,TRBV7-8,CASKDRGDQPQHF
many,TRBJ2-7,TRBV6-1,CASSDGPYEQYF
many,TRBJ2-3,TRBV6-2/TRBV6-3,CASSGKSVTDTQYF
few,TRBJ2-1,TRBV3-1,CASSQVQNEQFF
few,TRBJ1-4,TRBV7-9,CASSADRGRTNEKLFF
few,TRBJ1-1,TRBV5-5,CASIQRNTEAFF
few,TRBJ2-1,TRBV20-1,CSASLGRLTIYNEQFF
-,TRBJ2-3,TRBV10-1,CASSEPGQGGDTQYF
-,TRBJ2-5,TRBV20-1,CSASLAGQQETQYF
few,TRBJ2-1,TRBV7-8,CASSLASGISYNEQFF
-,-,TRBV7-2,CASSPLGTSGGTQYF
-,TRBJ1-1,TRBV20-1,CSASPWTFF
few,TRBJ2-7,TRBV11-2,CASNTRPGTGVSYEQYF
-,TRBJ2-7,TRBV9,CASSVGNRYEQYF
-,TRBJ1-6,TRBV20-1,CSAREGGRSSYNSPLHF
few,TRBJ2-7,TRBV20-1,CSARRVDSSYEQYF
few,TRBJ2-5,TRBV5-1,CASRGGRGVGEETQYF
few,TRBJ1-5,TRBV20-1,CSARDSVYQPQHF
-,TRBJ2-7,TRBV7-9,CASSLRTGVGEQYF
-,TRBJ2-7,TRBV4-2,CASSQVWLAGQGEQYF
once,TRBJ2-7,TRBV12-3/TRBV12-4,CASSKPGHTYEQYF
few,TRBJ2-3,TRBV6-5,CASSYSPGPRGTQYF